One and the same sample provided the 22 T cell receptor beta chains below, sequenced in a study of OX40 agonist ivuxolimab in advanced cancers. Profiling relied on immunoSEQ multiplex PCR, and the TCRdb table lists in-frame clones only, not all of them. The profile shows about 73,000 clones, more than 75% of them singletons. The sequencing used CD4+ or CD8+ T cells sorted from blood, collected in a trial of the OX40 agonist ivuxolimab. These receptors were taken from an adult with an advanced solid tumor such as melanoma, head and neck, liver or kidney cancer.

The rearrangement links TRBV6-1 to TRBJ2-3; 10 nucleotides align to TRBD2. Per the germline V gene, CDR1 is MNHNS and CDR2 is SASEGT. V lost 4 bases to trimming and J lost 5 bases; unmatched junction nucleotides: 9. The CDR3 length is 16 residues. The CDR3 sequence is CASSAKAGGQGDTQYF. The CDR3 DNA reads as TGTGCCAGCAGTGCCAAAGCGGGGGGGCAAGGAGATACGCAGTATTTT.

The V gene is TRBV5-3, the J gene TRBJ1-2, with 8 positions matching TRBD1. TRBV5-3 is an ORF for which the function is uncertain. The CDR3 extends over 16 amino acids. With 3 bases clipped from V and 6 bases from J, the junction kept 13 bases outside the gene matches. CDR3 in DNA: TGTGCCAGAAGCTCGGTAGCTGCAGGGGGCGAACATGGCTACACCTTC. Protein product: CARSSVAAGGEHGYTF.

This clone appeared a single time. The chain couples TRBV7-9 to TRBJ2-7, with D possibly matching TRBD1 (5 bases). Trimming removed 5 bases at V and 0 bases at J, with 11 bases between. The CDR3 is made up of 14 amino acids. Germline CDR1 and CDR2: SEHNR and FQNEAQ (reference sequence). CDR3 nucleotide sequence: TGTGCCAGCAGCGAAGGGGAATACTCCTACGAGCAGTACTTC. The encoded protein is CASSEGEYSYEQYF.

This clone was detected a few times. The CDR3 DNA follows: TGTGCCAGCAGCTTAGCCTTCGGGGGCCAAGAGACCCAGTACTTC. It codes for CASSLAFGGQETQYF. V is TRBV7-3 and J is TRBJ2-5; D is possibly TRBD2 (6 bases). CDR1 is SGHTA, CDR2 FQGTGA, per germline. The V and J ends lost 2 bases and 1 base respectively, with 11 bases between them. The CDR3 totals 15 residues.

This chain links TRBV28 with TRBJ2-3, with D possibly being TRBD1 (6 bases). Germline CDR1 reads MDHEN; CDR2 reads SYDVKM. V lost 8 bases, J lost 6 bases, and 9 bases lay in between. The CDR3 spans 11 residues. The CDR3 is CASQGPDTQYF. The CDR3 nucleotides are TGTGCCAGCCAGGGGCCCGATACGCAGTATTTT.

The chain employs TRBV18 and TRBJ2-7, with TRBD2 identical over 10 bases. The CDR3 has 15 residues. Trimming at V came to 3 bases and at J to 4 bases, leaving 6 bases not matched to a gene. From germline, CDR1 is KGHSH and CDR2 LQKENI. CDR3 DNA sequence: TGTGCCAGCTCACCGACGAGCGGGGGGGATTACGAGCAGTACTTC. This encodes CASSPTSGGDYEQYF.

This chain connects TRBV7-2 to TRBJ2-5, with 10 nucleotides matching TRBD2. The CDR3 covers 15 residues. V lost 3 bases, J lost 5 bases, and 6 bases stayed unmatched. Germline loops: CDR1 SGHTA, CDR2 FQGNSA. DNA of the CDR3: TGTGCCAGCAGCTTCGGAGCGGGGGGGCAGGAGACCCAGTACTTC. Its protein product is CASSFGAGGQETQYF.

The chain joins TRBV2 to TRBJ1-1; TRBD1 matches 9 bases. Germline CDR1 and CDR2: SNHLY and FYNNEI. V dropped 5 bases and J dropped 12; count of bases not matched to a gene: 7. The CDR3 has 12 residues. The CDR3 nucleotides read TGTGCCAGCAGTCCCCGACAGGGGGAAACTTTCTTT. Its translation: CASSPRQGETFF.

CDR3 in DNA: TGTGCCAGCGGGCTAGCGGACACCGGGGAGCTGTTTTTT. Translating it yields CASGLADTGELFF. The V and J genes are TRBV7-3 and TRBJ2-2; 7 positions agree with TRBD2. This CDR3 has 13 residues. Trimming at V came to 8 bases and at J to 3 bases, leaving 3 bases not matched to a gene. CDR1 and CDR2 from the germline V gene are SGHTA and FQGTGA.

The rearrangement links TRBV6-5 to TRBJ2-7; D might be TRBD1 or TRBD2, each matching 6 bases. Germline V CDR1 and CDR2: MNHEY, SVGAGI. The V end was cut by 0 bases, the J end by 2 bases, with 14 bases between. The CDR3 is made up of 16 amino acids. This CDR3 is CASSYSMGGDTYEQYF. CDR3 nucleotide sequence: TGTGCCAGCAGTTACTCGATGGGGGGCGATACCTACGAGCAGTACTTC.

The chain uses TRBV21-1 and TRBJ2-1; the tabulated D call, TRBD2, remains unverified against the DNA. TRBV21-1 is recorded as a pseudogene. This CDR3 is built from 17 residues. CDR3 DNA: TGTGCCAGCAGCAAAGATTCAGCCGGGAGGGGGTTCGATGAGCAGTTCTTC. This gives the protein CASSKDSAGRGFDEQFF.

The CDR3 is CASTTGAGASTEAFF. CDR3 DNA sequence: TGTGCCAGCACTACAGGGGCGGGCGCATCCACTGAAGCTTTCTTT. The chain carries TRBV7-9 and TRBJ1-1; 7 bases match TRBD1. This CDR3 is 15 amino acids long. J lost 4 bases, V lost 7 bases, and 12 bases had no gene match. Germline lookup yields CDR1 SEHNR and CDR2 FQNEAQ (reference sequence). Full variable domain (outside the CDR3, taken from reference TRBV7-9 and TRBJ1-1): DTGVSQNPRHKITKRGQNVTFRCDPISEHNRLYWYRQTLGQGPEFLTYFQNEAQLEKSRLLSDRFSAERPKGSFSTLEIQRTEQGDSAMYLCASTTGAGASTEAFFGQGTRLTVV.

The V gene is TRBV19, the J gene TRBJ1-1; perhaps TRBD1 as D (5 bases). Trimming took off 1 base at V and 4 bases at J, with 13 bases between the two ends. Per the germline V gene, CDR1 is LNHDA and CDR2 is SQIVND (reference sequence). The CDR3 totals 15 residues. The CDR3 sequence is CASSIAQTGGTEAFF. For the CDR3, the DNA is TGTGCCAGTAGTATAGCCCAGACGGGGGGCACTGAAGCTTTCTTT.

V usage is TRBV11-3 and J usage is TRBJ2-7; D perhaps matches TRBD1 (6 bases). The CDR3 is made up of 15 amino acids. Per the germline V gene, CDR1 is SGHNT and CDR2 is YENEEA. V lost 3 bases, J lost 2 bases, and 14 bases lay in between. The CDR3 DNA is TGTGCCAGCAGCTTGGGCGACGGACAGACCTACGAGCAGTACTTC. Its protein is CASSLGDGQTYEQYF.

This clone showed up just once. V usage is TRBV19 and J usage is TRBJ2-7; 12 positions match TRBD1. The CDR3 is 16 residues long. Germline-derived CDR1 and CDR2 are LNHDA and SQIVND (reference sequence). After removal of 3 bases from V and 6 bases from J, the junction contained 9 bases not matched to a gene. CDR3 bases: TGTGCCAGTAGTATCCCATCCGGGACAGGGGGCGGCGAGCAGTACTTC. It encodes CASSIPSGTGGGEQYF.

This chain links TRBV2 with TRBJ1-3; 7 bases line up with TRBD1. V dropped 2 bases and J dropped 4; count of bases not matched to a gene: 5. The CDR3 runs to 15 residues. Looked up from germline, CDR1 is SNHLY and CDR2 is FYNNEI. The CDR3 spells CASSEQGGSGNTIYF. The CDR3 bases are TGTGCCAGCAGTGAACAGGGGGGCTCCGGAAACACCATATATTTT.

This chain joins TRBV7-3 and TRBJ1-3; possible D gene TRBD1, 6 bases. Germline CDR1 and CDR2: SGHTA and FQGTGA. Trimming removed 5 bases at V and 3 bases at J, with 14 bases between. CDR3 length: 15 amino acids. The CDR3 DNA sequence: TGTGCCAGCAGCCCAAGGGCAGGGGTTGGAAACACCATATATTTT. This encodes CASSPRAGVGNTIYF. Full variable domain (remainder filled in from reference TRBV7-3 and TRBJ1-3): GAGVSQTPSNKVTEKGKYVELRCDPISGHTALYWYRQSLGQGPEFLIYFQGTGAADDSGLPNDRFFAVRPEGSVSTLKIQRTERGDSAVYLCASSPRAGVGNTIYFGEGSWLTVV.

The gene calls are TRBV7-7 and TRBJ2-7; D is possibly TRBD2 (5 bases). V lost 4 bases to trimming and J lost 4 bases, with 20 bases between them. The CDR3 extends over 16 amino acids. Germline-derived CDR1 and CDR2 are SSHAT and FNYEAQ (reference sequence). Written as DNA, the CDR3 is TGTGCCAGCAGCTCCAATCGGTATGAGGGTATTTACGAGCAGTACTTC. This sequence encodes CASSSNRYEGIYEQYF.

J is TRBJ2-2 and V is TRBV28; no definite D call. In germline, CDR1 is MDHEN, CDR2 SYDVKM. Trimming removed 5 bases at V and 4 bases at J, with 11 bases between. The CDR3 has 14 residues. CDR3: CASSRLGFTGELFF. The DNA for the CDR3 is TGTGCCAGCAGTCGGCTAGGTTTCACCGGGGAGCTGTTTTTT. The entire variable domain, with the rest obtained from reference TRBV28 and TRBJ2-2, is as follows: DVKVTQSSRYLVKRTGEKVFLECVQDMDHENMFWYRQDPGLGLRLIYFSYDVKMKEKGDIPEGYSVSREKKERFSLILESASTNQTSMYLCASSRLGFTGELFFGEGSRLTVL.

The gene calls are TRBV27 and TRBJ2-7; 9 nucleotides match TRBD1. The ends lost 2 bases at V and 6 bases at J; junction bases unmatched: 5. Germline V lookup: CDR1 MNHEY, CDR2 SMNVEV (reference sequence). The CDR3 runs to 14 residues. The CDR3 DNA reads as TGTGCCAGCAGTTTACTAGGACAGGGGAGCGAGCAGTACTTC. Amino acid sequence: CASSLLGQGSEQYF.

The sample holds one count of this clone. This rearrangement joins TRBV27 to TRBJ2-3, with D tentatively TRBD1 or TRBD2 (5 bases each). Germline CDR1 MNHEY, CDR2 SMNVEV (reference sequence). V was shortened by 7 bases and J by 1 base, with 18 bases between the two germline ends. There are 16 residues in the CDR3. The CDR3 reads CASTTYRGLGTDTQYF. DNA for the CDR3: TGTGCCAGCACAACCTACCGGGGCCTGGGCACAGATACGCAGTATTTT.

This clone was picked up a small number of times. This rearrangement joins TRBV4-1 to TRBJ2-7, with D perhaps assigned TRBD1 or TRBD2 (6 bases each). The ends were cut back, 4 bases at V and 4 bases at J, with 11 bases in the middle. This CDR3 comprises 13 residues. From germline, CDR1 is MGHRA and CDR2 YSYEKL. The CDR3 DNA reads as TGCGCCAGCAGCCGCGGGACACTTTACGAGCAGTACTTC. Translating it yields CASSRGTLYEQYF.